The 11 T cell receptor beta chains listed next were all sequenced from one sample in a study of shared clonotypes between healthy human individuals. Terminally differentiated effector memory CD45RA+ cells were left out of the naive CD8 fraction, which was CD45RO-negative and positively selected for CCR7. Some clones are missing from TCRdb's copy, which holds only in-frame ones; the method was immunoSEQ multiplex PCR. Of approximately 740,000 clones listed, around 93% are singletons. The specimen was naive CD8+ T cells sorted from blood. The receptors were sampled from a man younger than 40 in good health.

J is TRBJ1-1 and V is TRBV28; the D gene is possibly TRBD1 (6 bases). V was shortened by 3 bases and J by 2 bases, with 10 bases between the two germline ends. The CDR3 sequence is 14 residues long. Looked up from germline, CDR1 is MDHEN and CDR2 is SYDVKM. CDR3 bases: TGTGCCAGCAGTTTTACAGGGATCAACACTGAAGCTTTCTTT. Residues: CASSFTGINTEAFF.

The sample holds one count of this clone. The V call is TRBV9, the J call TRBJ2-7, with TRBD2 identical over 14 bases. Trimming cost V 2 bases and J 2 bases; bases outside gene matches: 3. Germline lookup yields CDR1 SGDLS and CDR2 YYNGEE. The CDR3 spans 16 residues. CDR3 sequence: CASSVGGLAGAYEQYF. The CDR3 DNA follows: TGTGCCAGCAGCGTGGGGGGACTAGCGGGAGCCTACGAGCAGTACTTC.

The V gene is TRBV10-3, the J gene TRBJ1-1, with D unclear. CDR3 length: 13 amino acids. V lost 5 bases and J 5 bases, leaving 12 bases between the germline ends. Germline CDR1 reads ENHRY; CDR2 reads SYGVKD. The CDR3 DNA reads TGTGCCATCAGTCCCCGGGGTGGGACTGAAGCTTTCTTT. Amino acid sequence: CAISPRGGTEAFF.

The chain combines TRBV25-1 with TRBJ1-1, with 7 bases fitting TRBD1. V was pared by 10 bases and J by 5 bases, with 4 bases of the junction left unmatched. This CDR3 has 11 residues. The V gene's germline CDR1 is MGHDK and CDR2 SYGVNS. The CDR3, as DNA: TGTGCCACCCAGGGGGGAACTGAAGCTTTCTTT. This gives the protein CATQGGTEAFF.

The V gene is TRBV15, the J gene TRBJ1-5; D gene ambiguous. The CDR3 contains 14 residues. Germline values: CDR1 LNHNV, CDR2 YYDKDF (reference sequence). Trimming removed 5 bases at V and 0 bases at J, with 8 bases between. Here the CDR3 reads CATSAYDSNQPQHF. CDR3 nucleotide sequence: TGTGCCACCAGCGCGTACGATAGCAATCAGCCCCAGCATTTT.

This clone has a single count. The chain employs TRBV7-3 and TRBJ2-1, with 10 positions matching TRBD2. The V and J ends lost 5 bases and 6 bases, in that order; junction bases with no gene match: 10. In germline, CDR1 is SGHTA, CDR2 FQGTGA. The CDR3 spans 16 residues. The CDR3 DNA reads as TGTGCCAGCAGCCCCTCTTTTGGACTAGCGGTCAATGAGCAGTTCTTC. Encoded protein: CASSPSFGLAVNEQFF.

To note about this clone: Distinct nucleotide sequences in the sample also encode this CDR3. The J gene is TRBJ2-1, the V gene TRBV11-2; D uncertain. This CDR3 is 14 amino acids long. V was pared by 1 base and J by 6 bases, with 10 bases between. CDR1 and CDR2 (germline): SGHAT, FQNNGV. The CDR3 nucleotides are TGTGCCAGCAGCTTAGGAGGTCCGGGCAATGAGCAGTTCTTC. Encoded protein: CASSLGGPGNEQFF.

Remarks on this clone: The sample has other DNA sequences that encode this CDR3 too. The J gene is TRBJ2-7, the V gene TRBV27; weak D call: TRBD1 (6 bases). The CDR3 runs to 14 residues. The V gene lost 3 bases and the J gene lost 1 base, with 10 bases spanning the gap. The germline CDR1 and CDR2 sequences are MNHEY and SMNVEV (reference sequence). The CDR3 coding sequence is TGTGCCAGCAGTTTGACAGGAAATTCCTACGAGCAGTACTTC. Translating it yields CASSLTGNSYEQYF.

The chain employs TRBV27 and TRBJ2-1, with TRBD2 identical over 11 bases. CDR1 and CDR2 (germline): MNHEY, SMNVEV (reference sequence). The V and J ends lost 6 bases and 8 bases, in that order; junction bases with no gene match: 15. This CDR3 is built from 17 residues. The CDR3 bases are TGTGCCAGCAGCGACAATTACGCCGGGACTAGCGGTGATGAGCAGTTCTTC. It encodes CASSDNYAGTSGDEQFF.

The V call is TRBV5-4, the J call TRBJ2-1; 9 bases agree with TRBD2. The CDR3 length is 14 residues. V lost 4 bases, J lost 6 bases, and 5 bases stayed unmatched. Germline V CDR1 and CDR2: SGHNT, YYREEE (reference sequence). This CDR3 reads CASSVAGARNEQFF. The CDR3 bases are TGTGCCAGCAGCGTAGCGGGAGCTCGCAATGAGCAGTTCTTC.

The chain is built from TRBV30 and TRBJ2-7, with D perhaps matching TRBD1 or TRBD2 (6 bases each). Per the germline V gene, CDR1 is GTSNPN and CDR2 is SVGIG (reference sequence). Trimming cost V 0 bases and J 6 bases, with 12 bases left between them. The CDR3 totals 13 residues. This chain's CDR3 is CAWSVLGGREQYF. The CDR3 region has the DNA TGTGCCTGGAGTGTACTTGGGGGGCGCGAGCAGTACTTC.